This T cell receptor beta chain was profiled in a study of T-cell reconstitution after alpha-beta-depleted transplantation in children. This clonotype was recorded many times. Its matching antigen is unknown. Study results and limitations: Surviving thymic progenitors and recipient T cells were the source of high TCRbeta diversity at day 60 in some patients. Expanded graft clones numbering several hundred reportedly gave rise to alpha-beta T cells about two months after transplant. One year after transplant, T-cell counts and diversity came mostly from newly produced T cells.

Germline loops: CDR1 SGHRS, CDR2 YFSETQ. The CDR3 length is 16 residues. V gave up 3 bases and J gave up 6 bases; unmatched junction bases: 8. TCRbeta library construction was performed incorporating unique molecular identifiers. One entry per CDR3 protein, called by TCRdb with MiXCR from the PCR reads. Of 250,000 to 300,000 distinct CDR3 sequences in the sample, 11% were seen once. The material sequenced was peripheral blood, taken 180 days after TCRalphabeta/CD19-depleted stem cell transplant. This chain joins TRBV5-1 and TRBJ2-2; TRBD1 matches 10 bases. The sequence came from a male patient between 2 and 10 years old who had a stem cell transplant for chronic granulomatous disease, so the T cells may come from the graft donor. The CDR3 nucleotides are TGCGCCAGCAGCTCAACCGGGACAGGGGTCGCCGGGGAGCTGTTTTTT. This translates into CASSSTGTGVAGELFF.